These 17 T cell receptor beta chains were all obtained from the same sample, sequenced in a study of neurological immune-mediated disorders (dated by TCRdb to between 2019 and 2020). This specimen's time point label, per the study, means: longitudinal time-point 1 (baseline). Libraries were built with 5' RACE. TCRdb records Illumina HiSeq 2500 as the sequencer. TCRdb reprocessed the public reads (quality trimming at Q25 with fastp, clone calling with MiXCR) and kept in-frame beta chains. Each entry is one CDR3 protein sequence, shown with its most common DNA and genes. The sample data list tens of thousands of distinct CDR3 sequences, and about a tenth of these were observed just once. Approximately 9.6% of the sample is in the top ten clones. The sample comprised PBMCs. The receptors derive from a man aged 25-40 years in good health.

This clonotype has at least ten counts. Here the CDR3 DNA reads TGCGCCAGCAGCTTCGTAGTGGGCCTTAACAATGAGCAGTTCTTC. It codes for CASSFVVGLNNEQFF. The chain is built from TRBV5-1 and TRBJ2-1; D is undetermined. The V and J ends lost 2 bases and 5 bases respectively, with 14 bases between them. CDR1 and CDR2 from the germline V gene are SGHRS and YFSETQ. The CDR3 totals 15 residues.

This clonotype has ten or more counts. The V call is TRBV29-1, the J call TRBJ2-7, with D unresolved. Trimming shortened V by 1 base and J by 0 bases, and 7 bases separated the two germline ends. CDR3 size: 13 residues. The V gene's germline CDR1 is SQVTM and CDR2 ANQGSEA. In nucleotides, the CDR3 is TGCAGCGTTGAAGGGCGTGTCTCCTACGAGCAGTACTTC. It yields the protein CSVEGRVSYEQYF.

This clonotype was recorded many times. The V call is TRBV5-1, the J call TRBJ1-1; possible D gene TRBD1, 5 bases. The CDR3 has 18 amino acids. CDR1 SGHRS and CDR2 YFSETQ come from the germline V gene. V shed 6 bases and J shed 0 bases, with 24 bases lying between them. The CDR3 DNA reads as TGCGCCAGCACTGCCACGGGGCACGGAGGTCCCCTGAACACTGAAGCTTTCTTT. This translates into CASTATGHGGPLNTEAFF.

The rearrangement links TRBV5-1 to TRBJ1-1; D may be TRBD1 (5 bases). This CDR3 is built from 14 residues. Between the trimmed V and J ends, which lost 0 bases and 1 base, there was a span of 7 bases. Germline V gives CDR1 SGHRS, CDR2 YFSETQ. This CDR3 reads CASSLGGTNTEAFF. DNA for the CDR3: TGCGCCAGCAGCTTGGGGGGGACGAACACTGAAGCTTTCTTT.

Ten or more counts support this clonotype. This rearrangement joins TRBV28 to TRBJ2-5; D call uncertain. This CDR3 is 15 amino acids long. Germline values: CDR1 MDHEN, CDR2 SYDVKM. V was clipped by 3 bases and J by 4 bases, with 15 bases between them. Here the CDR3 reads CASSFPTGLTETQYF. The CDR3 DNA follows: TGTGCCAGCAGTTTCCCCACTGGGTTAACAGAGACCCAGTACTTC.

This clonotype showed up just a few times. The chain recombines TRBV5-1 with TRBJ2-3; possible D gene TRBD1, 6 bases. The V end lost 4 bases, the J end lost 1 base, and 13 bases lay between the germline ends. Germline V gives CDR1 SGHRS, CDR2 YFSETQ. This CDR3 spans 15 amino acids. Written as DNA, the CDR3 is TGCGCCAGCAGCCTTCGACAGGAAGGCACAGATACGCAGTATTTT. This sequence encodes CASSLRQEGTDTQYF.

This clonotype was seen a handful of times. The V and J genes are TRBV5-5 and TRBJ2-7; D is perhaps TRBD2 (6 bases). Trimming removed 7 bases at V and 2 bases at J, with 22 bases between. Per germline, CDR1 SGHKS and CDR2 YYEKEE (reference sequence). The CDR3 spans 16 residues. CDR3 in amino acids: CASLGSGAIRAYEQYF. DNA of the CDR3: TGTGCCAGCCTTGGGTCGGGAGCGATTCGGGCCTACGAGCAGTACTTC.

The sample holds a few counts of this clonotype. V gene TRBV6-1 combines with J gene TRBJ2-3; D call uncertain. The CDR3 is 13 amino acids. Germline values: CDR1 MNHNS, CDR2 SASEGT. Between the trimmed V and J ends, which lost 7 bases and 6 bases, there was a span of 14 bases. CDR3 nucleotides: TGTGCCAGCAAAGGAAACCCTAGGGATACGCAGTATTTT. It codes for CASKGNPRDTQYF.

This clonotype was seen ten or more times. This chain links TRBV20-1 with TRBJ2-3; TRBD2 might be the D (6 bases). Trimming left V 5 bases short and J 0 bases short, with 18 bases between. The CDR3 sequence is 16 residues long. The germline CDR1 and CDR2 sequences are DFQATT and SNEGSKA (reference sequence). This CDR3 reads CSAGSSASFSTDTQYF. In DNA form, the CDR3 reads TGCAGTGCTGGGTCTAGCGCTTCCTTTAGCACAGATACGCAGTATTTT.

This clonotype has ten or more counts. V and J are TRBV11-2 and TRBJ2-2; TRBD2 aligns across 9 bases. Germline trimming cut 4 bases from V and 7 bases from J; bases unmatched to any gene: 7. The CDR3 has 15 residues. The germline gives CDR1 SGHAT, CDR2 FQNNGV. The CDR3 DNA follows: TGTGCCAGCAGCTCCGGCGGGAGGGCCGGCGGGGAGCTGTTTTTT. This gives the protein CASSSGGRAGGELFF.

This clonotype was observed at least ten times. CDR3 coding DNA: TGTGCCATCAGTGGATTGGGACAGAAAATTTCCAACACTGAAGCTTTCTTT. Its translation is CAISGLGQKISNTEAFF. J is TRBJ1-1 and V is TRBV10-3; 7 nucleotides align to TRBD1. V lost 4 bases and J lost 2; bases outside the gene matches: 13. Per germline, CDR1 ENHRY and CDR2 SYGVKD. The CDR3 is 17 residues long.

Ten or more counts support this clonotype. V and J are TRBV27 and TRBJ1-3; 9 nucleotides agree with TRBD1. The J segment lost 4 bases and the V segment lost 5 bases, leaving 6 bases of the junction unmatched. The CDR3 spans 15 residues. Germline-derived CDR1 and CDR2 are MNHEY and SMNVEV (reference sequence). The CDR3 reads CASSRDRAAGNTIYF. DNA for the CDR3: TGTGCCAGCAGTCGGGACAGGGCAGCGGGAAACACCATATATTTT.

This chain connects TRBV10-1 to TRBJ2-2; D not resolved. The germline V gene has CDR1 WNHNN and CDR2 SYGVQD (reference sequence). The CDR3 extends over 15 amino acids. Trimming cost V 5 bases and J 2 bases, with 12 bases left between them. CDR3 region: CASSPVLGNTGELFF. DNA of the CDR3: TGCGCCAGCAGTCCAGTCCTAGGAAACACCGGGGAGCTGTTTTTT.

In this sample, this clonotype turned up many times. V gene TRBV27 combines with J gene TRBJ2-7; D might be TRBD1 (7 bases). This CDR3 spans 14 amino acids. Germline V gene sequence: CDR1 MNHEY, CDR2 SMNVEV (reference sequence). V lost 3 bases to trimming and J lost 1 base, with 10 bases between them. The CDR3 bases are TGTGCCAGCAGTTTGACAGGGAGGTCCTACGAGCAGTACTTC. Its translation: CASSLTGRSYEQYF.

Note on this clonotype: This may stem from a read error, because a much larger clone lies one nucleotide away. The chain carries TRBV4-1 and TRBJ2-7, with TRBD2 matching over 8 bases. The length of the CDR3 is 16 residues. Germline values: CDR1 MGHRA, CDR2 YSYEKL. J gave up 5 bases and V 2 bases, and 11 bases lay outside the gene matches. In nucleotides, the CDR3 is TGCGCCAGCAGCCAAAGAGCGGGGGTTTCTCAGCACGAGCAGTACTTC. It specifies CASSQRAGVSQHEQYF.

At least ten counts were recorded for this clonotype. This chain links TRBV5-1 with TRBJ2-7; possible D gene TRBD2, 5 bases. The CDR3 spans 13 residues. Germline V gene data show CDR1 as SGHRS and CDR2 as YFSETQ. Trimming shortened V by 7 bases and J by 0 bases, and 11 bases separated the two germline ends. CDR3 sequence (DNA): TGCGCCAGCGGCGGACTTACCTCCTACGAGCAGTACTTC. It translates to CASGGLTSYEQYF.

This clonotype has at least ten counts. This rearrangement joins TRBV5-1 to TRBJ2-3; maybe TRBD1 (5 bases). From germline, CDR1 is SGHRS and CDR2 YFSETQ. The CDR3 runs to 16 residues. Trimming removed 6 bases at V and 0 bases at J, with 17 bases between. The DNA for the CDR3 is TGCGCCAGCAATTTGCCCGGGCAGGGAAGCACAGATACGCAGTATTTT. Encoded protein: CASNLPGQGSTDTQYF.